Listed below are T cell receptor beta chains from one sample, sequenced in a study of early T cells in non-severe SARS-CoV-2 infection. Using its own MiXCR run on the 5' RACE reads, TCRdb lists one record per CDR3 protein. This repertoire shows about 85,000 distinct CDR3 sequences, roughly 14% found once; its top ten account for around 7%. The sequenced material came from whole blood. The receptors here all came from an adult who was a healthcare worker with PCR-confirmed SARS-CoV-2 infection or an uninfected control (not recorded which). CDR3s include the opening cysteine and the closing phenylalanine or tryptophan. A D gene is named only where the DNA matches it firmly. Size values are once, few and many counts, or a class for expanded clones, and some rows have none.

CDR3 DNA: TGTGCCAGCAGCTCCAGAATAGCGGGAGAGTCGCCTGGGGCCAACGTCCTGACTTTC
CDR3 protein: CASSSRIAGESPGANVLTF
V gene: TRBV9
D gene: TRBD2
clone size: few
J gene: TRBJ2-6

CDR3 DNA: TGTGCCAGCAGCCTGGAGGACCGGGGAGCCTACGAGCAGTACTTC
CDR3 protein: CASSLEDRGAYEQYF
V gene: TRBV7-6
D gene: -
clone size: -
J gene: TRBJ2-7

CDR3 DNA: TGTGCCACCAGCAGAGGGGTGGACAGGGTCGGAGAAAAACTGTTTTTT
CDR3 protein: CATSRGVDRVGEKLFF
V gene: TRBV15
D gene: TRBD1
clone size: -
J gene: TRBJ1-4

CDR3 DNA: TGTGCCAGCAGCTGGGACGGACCCAACACCGGGGAGCTGTTTTTT
CDR3 protein: CASSWDGPNTGELFF
V gene: TRBV7-2
D gene: -
clone size: few
J gene: TRBJ2-2

CDR3 DNA: TGCAGTGCTAGAAAACAGGGAACATCAGGGGCCAACGTCCTGACTTTC
CDR3 protein: CSARKQGTSGANVLTF
V gene: TRBV20-1
D gene: -
clone size: many
J gene: TRBJ2-6

CDR3 DNA: TGTGCCAGCAGCCCCCGGGACAGCCCGGAGCAGTTCTTC
CDR3 protein: CASSPRDSPEQFF
V gene: TRBV7-9
D gene: TRBD1
clone size: few
J gene: TRBJ2-1

CDR3 DNA: TGCGCCAGCAGCCGGACTAGCGGCTACGAGCAGTACTTC
CDR3 protein: CASSRTSGYEQYF
V gene: TRBV5-1
D gene: TRBD2
clone size: few
J gene: TRBJ2-7

CDR3 DNA: TGTGCCAGCACCACTCTAGAAGAGTGGTACTTC
CDR3 protein: CASTTLEEWYF
V gene: TRBV28
D gene: -
clone size: few
J gene: TRBJ2-7

CDR3 DNA: TGTGCCAGCAGCGTAGGTGGGACTAGCGGGATCTACGATGAGCAGTTCTTC
CDR3 protein: CASSVGGTSGIYDEQFF
V gene: TRBV9
D gene: TRBD2
clone size: few
J gene: TRBJ2-1

CDR3 DNA: TGTGCCAGCAGCCTGAGACAGGGGAGTTACGAGCAGTACTTC
CDR3 protein: CASSLRQGSYEQYF
V gene: TRBV14
D gene: TRBD1
clone size: many
J gene: TRBJ2-7

CDR3 DNA: TGTGCCAGCAGTGCCTCCTCCTACAATGAGCAGTTCTTC
CDR3 protein: CASSASSYNEQFF
V gene: TRBV6-5
D gene: -
clone size: -
J gene: TRBJ2-1

CDR3 DNA: TGTGCCAGCAGTTCCCCGGGAGGGGCCAAAAACATTCAGTACTTC
CDR3 protein: CASSSPGGAKNIQYF
V gene: TRBV28
D gene: TRBD2
clone size: -
J gene: TRBJ2-4

CDR3 DNA: TGTGCCATCGGGGGACAACAAGAGACCCAGTACTTC
CDR3 protein: CAIGGQQETQYF
V gene: TRBV10-3
D gene: -
clone size: many
J gene: TRBJ2-5

CDR3 DNA: TGTGCCAGCAGTGTTCTACTACCGGGACAGGGGACGGGGACCCAGTACTTC
CDR3 protein: CASSVLLPGQGTGTQYF
V gene: TRBV2
D gene: TRBD1
clone size: -
J gene: TRBJ2-5

CDR3 DNA: TGCAGTATATACGGGACCCAGAACACTGAAGCTTTCTTT
CDR3 protein: CSIYGTQNTEAFF
V gene: TRBV20-1
D gene: -
clone size: -
J gene: TRBJ1-1

CDR3 DNA: TGTGCCAGCAACCGACCGGGACAGGGAATCTATGGCTACACCTTC
CDR3 protein: CASNRPGQGIYGYTF
V gene: TRBV28
D gene: TRBD1
clone size: many
J gene: TRBJ1-2

CDR3 DNA: TGTGCCAGCAGCCCATACAGGGGGTTCAATCAGCCCCAGCATTTT
CDR3 protein: CASSPYRGFNQPQHF
V gene: TRBV5-8
D gene: TRBD1
clone size: few
J gene: TRBJ1-5

CDR3 DNA: TGTGCCAGCAGTTTATCGTTCACTTTCACTGGGGCCAACGTCCTGACTTTC
CDR3 protein: CASSLSFTFTGANVLTF
V gene: TRBV28
D gene: -
clone size: once
J gene: TRBJ2-6

CDR3 DNA: TGTGCCAGCAGCTTACTGGGGGGTATCGATGAGCAGTTCTTC
CDR3 protein: CASSLLGGIDEQFF
V gene: TRBV7-9
D gene: -
clone size: many
J gene: TRBJ2-1

CDR3 DNA: TGTGCCAGCACCTTGACAGGAGGGAGCAATCAGCCCCAGCATTTT
CDR3 protein: CASTLTGGSNQPQHF
V gene: TRBV12-3/TRBV12-4
D gene: -
clone size: -
J gene: TRBJ1-5

CDR3 DNA: TGTGCCAGCAGTTACTACGGGGCGAGCGAGCAGTTCTTC
CDR3 protein: CASSYYGASEQFF
V gene: TRBV6-2/TRBV6-3
D gene: -
clone size: many
J gene: TRBJ2-1

CDR3 DNA: TGTGCCAGCAGCGTAGAATCCCGACAACCCTACTATGGCTACACCTTC
CDR3 protein: CASSVESRQPYYGYTF
V gene: TRBV9
D gene: -
clone size: -
J gene: TRBJ1-2

CDR3 DNA: TGTGCCAGCAGCTTTGTCACCCCCGGGGATAGGTACAATGAGCAGTTCTTC
CDR3 protein: CASSFVTPGDRYNEQFF
V gene: TRBV11-3
D gene: -
clone size: few
J gene: TRBJ2-1

CDR3 DNA: TGTGCCTGCCGACTAGCGGGTAACAATGAGCAGTTCTTC
CDR3 protein: CACRLAGNNEQFF
V gene: TRBV6-2/TRBV6-3
D gene: TRBD2
clone size: -
J gene: TRBJ2-1

CDR3 DNA: TGCGCCAGCAGTCTTTCACTAGCGGGAGAGGAGCAGTACTTC
CDR3 protein: CASSLSLAGEEQYF
V gene: TRBV5-1
D gene: TRBD2
clone size: few
J gene: TRBJ2-7

CDR3 DNA: TGTGCCAGCAGCTCTCGCGAACGGTACGAGCAGTACTTC
CDR3 protein: CASSSRERYEQYF
V gene: TRBV7-9
D gene: -
clone size: once
J gene: TRBJ2-7

CDR3 DNA: TGCAGTGCTAGAAACCCCCGGACATATGAAGAGACCCAGTACTTC
CDR3 protein: CSARNPRTYEETQYF
V gene: TRBV20-1
D gene: -
clone size: few
J gene: TRBJ2-5

CDR3 DNA: TGTGCCAGCAGCCCCCAGGGATTCGGGGGCACGGGAAACACCATATATTTT
CDR3 protein: CASSPQGFGGTGNTIYF
V gene: TRBV12-3/TRBV12-4
D gene: -
clone size: many
J gene: TRBJ1-3

CDR3 DNA: TGTGCCAGCTCGTCCGGGCCGCACTCCTACGAGCAGTACTTC
CDR3 protein: CASSSGPHSYEQYF
V gene: TRBV18
D gene: -
clone size: many
J gene: TRBJ2-7

CDR3 DNA: TGTGCCAGCAGAGGTGACTATGGCTACACCTTC
CDR3 protein: CASRGDYGYTF
V gene: TRBV28
D gene: -
clone size: few
J gene: TRBJ1-2

CDR3 DNA: TGTGCCAGCATCGGATCAGGGGAAGGTTACAATGAGCAGTTCTTC
CDR3 protein: CASIGSGEGYNEQFF
V gene: TRBV3-1
D gene: -
clone size: few
J gene: TRBJ2-1

CDR3 DNA: TGCCGTGCTAGAGATCGACTAACTAGCGGGGTAGGAGGGGCCCAGTACTTC
CDR3 protein: CRARDRLTSGVGGAQYF
V gene: TRBV20-1
D gene: TRBD2
clone size: -
J gene: TRBJ2-5

CDR3 DNA: TGTGCCAGCAGCCTACAGGGGGAGGTCGACGAGCAGTACTTC
CDR3 protein: CASSLQGEVDEQYF
V gene: TRBV3-1
D gene: TRBD1
clone size: few
J gene: TRBJ2-7

CDR3 DNA: TGTGCCAGTAGTATAGGAAGGACGGCTAATCAGCCCCAGCATTTT
CDR3 protein: CASSIGRTANQPQHF
V gene: TRBV19
D gene: -
clone size: -
J gene: TRBJ1-5

CDR3 DNA: TGTGCCAGCGGTGCTCGGAGCAACAATGAGCAGTTCTTC
CDR3 protein: CASGARSNNEQFF
V gene: TRBV2
D gene: -
clone size: few
J gene: TRBJ2-1

CDR3 DNA: TGTGCCAGCAGTTCCACTGACAGGGGATTAGGAAACATTCAGTACTTC
CDR3 protein: CASSSTDRGLGNIQYF
V gene: TRBV7-2
D gene: TRBD1
clone size: many
J gene: TRBJ2-4

CDR3 DNA: TGCAGTGTCGGCGAAACGTCGGTCATAGATACGCAGTATTTT
CDR3 protein: CSVGETSVIDTQYF
V gene: TRBV20-1
D gene: -
clone size: few
J gene: TRBJ2-3

CDR3 DNA: TGTGGCAGCAGCTTAGGAACTAGCGGGCGCCACCTCCAAGAGACCCAGTACTTC
CDR3 protein: CGSSLGTSGRHLQETQYF
V gene: TRBV7-9
D gene: TRBD2
clone size: once
J gene: TRBJ2-5

CDR3 DNA: TGTGCCAGCAGCAAAGCCCCCGAGCAGTACTTC
CDR3 protein: CASSKAPEQYF
V gene: TRBV21-1
D gene: -
clone size: -
J gene: TRBJ2-7